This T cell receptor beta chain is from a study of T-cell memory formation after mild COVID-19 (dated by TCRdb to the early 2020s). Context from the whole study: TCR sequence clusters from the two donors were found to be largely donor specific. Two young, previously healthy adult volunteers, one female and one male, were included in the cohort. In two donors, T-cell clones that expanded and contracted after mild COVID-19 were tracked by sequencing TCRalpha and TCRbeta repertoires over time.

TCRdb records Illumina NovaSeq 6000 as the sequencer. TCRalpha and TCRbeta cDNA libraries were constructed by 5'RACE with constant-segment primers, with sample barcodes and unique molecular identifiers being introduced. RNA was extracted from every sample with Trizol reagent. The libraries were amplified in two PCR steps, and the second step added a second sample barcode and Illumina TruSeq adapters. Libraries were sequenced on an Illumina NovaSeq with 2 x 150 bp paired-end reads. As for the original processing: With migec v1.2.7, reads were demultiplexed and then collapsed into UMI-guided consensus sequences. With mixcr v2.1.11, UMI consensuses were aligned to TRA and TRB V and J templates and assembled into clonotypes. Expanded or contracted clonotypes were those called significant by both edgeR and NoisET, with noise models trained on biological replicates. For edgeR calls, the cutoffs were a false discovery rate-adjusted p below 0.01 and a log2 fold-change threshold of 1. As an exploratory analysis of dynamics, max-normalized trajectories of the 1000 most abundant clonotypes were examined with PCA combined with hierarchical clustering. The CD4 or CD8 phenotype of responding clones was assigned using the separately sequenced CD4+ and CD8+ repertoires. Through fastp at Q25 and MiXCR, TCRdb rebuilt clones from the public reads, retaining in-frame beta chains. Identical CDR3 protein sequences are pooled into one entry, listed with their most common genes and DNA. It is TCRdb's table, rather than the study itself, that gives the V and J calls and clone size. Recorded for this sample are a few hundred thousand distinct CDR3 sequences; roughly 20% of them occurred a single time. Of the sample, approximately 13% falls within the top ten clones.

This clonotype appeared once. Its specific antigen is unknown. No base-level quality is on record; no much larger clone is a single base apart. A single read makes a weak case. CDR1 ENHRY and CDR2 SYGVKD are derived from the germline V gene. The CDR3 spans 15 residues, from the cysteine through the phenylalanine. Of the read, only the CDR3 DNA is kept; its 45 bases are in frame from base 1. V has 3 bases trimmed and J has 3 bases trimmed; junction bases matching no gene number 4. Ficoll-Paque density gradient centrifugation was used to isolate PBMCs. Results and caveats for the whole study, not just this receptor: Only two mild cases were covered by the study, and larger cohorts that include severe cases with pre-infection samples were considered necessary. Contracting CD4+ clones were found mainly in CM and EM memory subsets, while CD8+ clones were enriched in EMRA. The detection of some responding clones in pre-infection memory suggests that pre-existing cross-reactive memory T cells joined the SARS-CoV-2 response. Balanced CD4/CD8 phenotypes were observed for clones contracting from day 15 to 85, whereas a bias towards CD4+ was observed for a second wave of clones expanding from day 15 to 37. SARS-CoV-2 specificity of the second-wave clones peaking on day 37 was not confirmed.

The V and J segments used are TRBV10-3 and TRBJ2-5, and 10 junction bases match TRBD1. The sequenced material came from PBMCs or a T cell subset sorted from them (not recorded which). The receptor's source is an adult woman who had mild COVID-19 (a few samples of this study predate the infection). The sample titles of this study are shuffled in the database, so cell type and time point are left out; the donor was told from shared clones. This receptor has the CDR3 CAISDRDRGEETQYF. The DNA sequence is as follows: TGTGCCATCAGTGACCGGGACAGGGGTGAAGAGACCCAGTACTTC.